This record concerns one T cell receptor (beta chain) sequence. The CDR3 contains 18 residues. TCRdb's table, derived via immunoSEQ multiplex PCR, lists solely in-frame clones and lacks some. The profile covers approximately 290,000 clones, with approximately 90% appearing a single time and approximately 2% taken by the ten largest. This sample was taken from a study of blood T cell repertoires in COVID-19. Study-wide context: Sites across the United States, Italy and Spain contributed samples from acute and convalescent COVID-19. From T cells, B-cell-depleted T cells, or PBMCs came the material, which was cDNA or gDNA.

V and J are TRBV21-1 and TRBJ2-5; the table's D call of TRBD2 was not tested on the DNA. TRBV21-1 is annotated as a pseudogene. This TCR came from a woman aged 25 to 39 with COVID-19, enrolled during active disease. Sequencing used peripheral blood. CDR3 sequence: CASSVDPWVAGEGETQYF. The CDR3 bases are TGTGCCAGCAGCGTGGACCCATGGGTAGCGGGAGAGGGGGAGACCCAGTACTTC.